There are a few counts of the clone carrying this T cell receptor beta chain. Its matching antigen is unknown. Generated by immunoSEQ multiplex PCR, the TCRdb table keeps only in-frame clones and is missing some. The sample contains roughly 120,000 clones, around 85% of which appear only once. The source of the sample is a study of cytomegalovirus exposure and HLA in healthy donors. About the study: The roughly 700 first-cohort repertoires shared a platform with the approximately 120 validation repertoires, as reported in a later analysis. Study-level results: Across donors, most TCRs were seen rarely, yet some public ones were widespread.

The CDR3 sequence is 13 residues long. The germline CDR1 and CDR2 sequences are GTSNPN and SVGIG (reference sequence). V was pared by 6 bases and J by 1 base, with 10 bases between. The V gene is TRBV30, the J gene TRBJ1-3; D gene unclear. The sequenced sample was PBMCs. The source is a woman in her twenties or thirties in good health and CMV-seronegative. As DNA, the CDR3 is TGTGCCTGCGCCCCGGGGTCTGGAAACACCATATATTTT. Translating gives CACAPGSGNTIYF.